This entry lists 26 T cell receptor beta chains sequenced from one sample in a study of control samples from healthy donors and cancer patients. TCRdb's table, derived via immunoSEQ multiplex PCR, lists solely in-frame clones and lacks some. The data show 95,000 to 130,000 clones, around 91% seen once. Sample: PBMCs. Every receptor here comes from a woman aged 45-60 years with colorectal cancer.

CDR3 nucleotide sequence: TGTGCCAGCAGCTTAGAGGGAACGCCTTCCTACAATGAGCAGTTCTTC. Translated, it gives CASSLEGTPSYNEQFF. The chain links TRBV11-2 to TRBJ2-1; D ambiguous. The CDR3 has 16 residues. V lost 0 bases to trimming and J lost 1 base, with 10 bases between them. Germline V gene data show CDR1 as SGHAT and CDR2 as FQNNGV. Combining the CDR3 with reference TRBV11-2 and TRBJ2-1 gives the whole variable domain EAGVAQSPRYKIIEKRQSVAFWCNPISGHATLYWYQQILGQGPKLLIQFQNNGVVDDSQLPKDRFSAERLKGVDSTLKIQPAKLEDSAVYLCASSLEGTPSYNEQFFGPGTRLTVL.

V usage is TRBV3-1 (or the pseudogene TRBV3-2) and J usage is TRBJ1-5; weak D call: TRBD1 (5 bases). Trimming took off 3 bases at V and 7 bases at J, with 22 bases between the two ends. The germline gives CDR1 LGHDT, CDR2 YNNKEL (reference sequence). The CDR3 extends over 17 amino acids. This chain's CDR3 is CASSQGRYGDWGQPQHF. The CDR3 DNA reads as TGTGCCAGCAGCCAGGGAAGGTACGGGGACTGGGGCCAGCCCCAGCATTTT.

The V gene is TRBV27, the J gene TRBJ2-7, with 8 bases aligning to TRBD1. The CDR3 is 14 residues long. Germline loops: CDR1 MNHEY, CDR2 SMNVEV (reference sequence). Germline trimming cut 7 bases from V and 4 bases from J; bases unmatched to any gene: 9. CDR3 residues: CASTKLDRVYEQYF. The CDR3 DNA reads TGTGCCAGCACGAAACTGGACAGGGTTTACGAGCAGTACTTC.

The chain combines TRBV6-7 with TRBJ1-1; no clear D gene. TRBV6-7 is noted as an ORF with a role that remains uncertain. The V and J ends lost 2 bases and 5 bases respectively, with 9 bases between them. The CDR3 has 13 amino acids. The chain's CDR3 is CASSYRRITEAFF. CDR3 DNA sequence: TGTGCCAGCAGTTACAGGAGAATAACTGAAGCTTTCTTT.

This clone was observed once. The chain couples TRBV15 to TRBJ2-1, with D possibly matching TRBD1 (5 bases). This CDR3 has 16 amino acids. Germline CDR1 and CDR2: LNHNV and YYDKDF (reference sequence). V was shortened by 2 bases and J by 0 bases, with 11 bases between the two germline ends. The CDR3 is CATSRTRESSYNEQFF. The CDR3 DNA is TGTGCCACCAGCAGAACCAGGGAAAGCTCCTACAATGAGCAGTTCTTC.

The gene calls are TRBV4-2 and TRBJ1-4; 11 nucleotides line up with TRBD1. The CDR3 is made up of 20 amino acids. The germline V gene encodes CDR1 LGHNA and CDR2 YNFKEQ. V lost 0 bases and J lost 2; bases outside the gene matches: 11. The CDR3 loop reads CASSQEVRDRGLVTNEKLFF. The CDR3, as DNA: TGTGCCAGCAGCCAAGAAGTCCGGGACAGGGGGTTGGTCACTAATGAAAAACTGTTTTTT.

The chain recombines TRBV18 with TRBJ1-5; 8 bases are shared with TRBD1. V shed 3 bases, J shed 3 bases, and the junction held 4 bases outside the gene matches. The CDR3 contains 15 residues. The germline CDR1 and CDR2 sequences are KGHSH and LQKENI. The CDR3, as DNA: TGTGCCAGCTCACCGACAGGGGAGATCAATCAGCCCCAGCATTTT. Its protein product is CASSPTGEINQPQHF.

The gene calls are TRBV27 and TRBJ1-1, with 8 positions matching TRBD1. Germline V gene lookup returns CDR1 MNHEY and CDR2 SMNVEV (reference sequence). Trimming removed 8 bases from V and 5 bases from J; junction bases left unmatched: 4. There are 12 residues in the CDR3. The CDR3 sequence is CASGQGVTEAFF. CDR3 coding DNA: TGTGCCAGCGGACAGGGAGTAACTGAAGCTTTCTTT.

This chain links TRBV7-9 with TRBJ1-5, with D hard to call. Germline loops: CDR1 SEHNR, CDR2 FQNEAQ (reference sequence). The CDR3 sequence is 15 residues long. V gave up 5 bases and J gave up 4 bases, with 15 bases separating them. CDR3 bases: TGTGCCAGCAGCCCAATTACTGGGTTAAATCAGCCCCAGCATTTT. This sequence encodes CASSPITGLNQPQHF.

V and J are TRBV7-2 and TRBJ2-3; 10 bases map to TRBD2. Germline values: CDR1 SGHTA, CDR2 FQGNSA. The V and J ends lost 5 bases and 5 bases, in that order; junction bases with no gene match: 4. This CDR3 has 14 amino acids. The CDR3 sequence is CASSPGLALDTQYF. CDR3 DNA sequence: TGTGCCAGCAGCCCGGGACTAGCGTTAGATACGCAGTATTTT.

This chain joins TRBV5-1 and TRBJ1-2; TRBD1 matches 8 bases. The CDR3 is 15 residues long. Germline-derived CDR1 and CDR2 are SGHRS and YFSETQ. V shed 3 bases, J shed 6 bases, and the junction held 10 bases outside the gene matches. CDR3 region: CASSWGGGQGDGYTF. In DNA form, the CDR3 reads TGCGCCAGCAGCTGGGGTGGTGGACAGGGAGATGGCTACACCTTC.

This chain joins TRBV4-1 and TRBJ1-2; the D is unclear. The V gene's germline CDR1 is MGHRA and CDR2 YSYEKL. The V end lost 0 bases, the J end lost 2 bases, and 7 bases lay between the germline ends. The CDR3 runs to 14 residues. The CDR3 region has the DNA TGCGCCAGCAGCCAAGATTGGGCAAACTATGGCTACACCTTC. Encoded protein: CASSQDWANYGYTF.

CDR3 amino acids: CASSSDRDPVGEQYF. CDR3 bases: TGTGCCAGCAGTTCAGACCGGGACCCAGTGGGGGAGCAGTACTTC. This chain connects TRBV6-5 to TRBJ2-7; D may be TRBD1 or TRBD2 (5 bases each). Trimming took 4 bases from V and 7 from J, leaving 20 bases between them. The CDR3 has 15 residues. Germline-derived CDR1 and CDR2 are MNHEY and SVGAGI.

This rearrangement joins TRBV15 to TRBJ2-5; D gene uncertain. This CDR3 contains 13 residues. Germline CDR1 reads LNHNV; CDR2 reads YYDKDF (reference sequence). Trimming shortened V by 2 bases and J by 3 bases, and 7 bases separated the two germline ends. The CDR3 DNA sequence: TGTGCCACCAGCAGATGGAAGAAAGAGACCCAGTACTTC. This gives the protein CATSRWKKETQYF. Looking up the rest from reference TRBV15 and TRBJ2-5 gives the full variable domain: DAMVIQNPRYQVTQFGKPVTLSCSQTLNHNVMYWYQQKSSQAPKLLFHYYDKDFNNEADTPDNFQSRRPNTSFCFLDIRSPGLGDTAMYLCATSRWKKETQYFGPGTRLLVL.

The chain links TRBV19 to TRBJ2-1; TRBD2 aligns across 11 bases. The CDR3 is 17 amino acids. Germline loops: CDR1 LNHDA, CDR2 SQIVND (reference sequence). V lost 3 bases, J lost 2 bases, and 6 bases stayed unmatched. The CDR3, as DNA: TGTGCCAGTAGTATTCGGGCTAGCGGGGGGCCCTACAATGAGCAGTTCTTC. Its translation is CASSIRASGGPYNEQFF.

The chain has TRBV7-6 and TRBJ1-4; 8 nucleotides line up with TRBD1. From germline, CDR1 is SGHVS and CDR2 FNYEAQ. V lost 5 bases to trimming and J lost 8 bases; unmatched junction nucleotides: 10. This CDR3 spans 15 amino acids. CDR3 amino acids: CASSKRTGISEKLFF. DNA of the CDR3: TGTGCCAGCAGCAAGCGGACAGGGATCTCGGAAAAACTGTTTTTT.

The table lists this clone with a count of one. The chain is built from TRBV3-1 (or the pseudogene TRBV3-2) and TRBJ1-6; no clear D gene. The V end was cut by 4 bases, the J end by 10 bases, with 11 bases between. CDR1 LGHDT and CDR2 YNNKEL come from the germline V gene (reference sequence). CDR3 length equals 13 residues. DNA for the CDR3: TGTGCCAGCAGCCCCCGGCGGGTCTCACCCCTCCACTTT. Translated: CASSPRRVSPLHF.

The V call is TRBV7-9, the J call TRBJ2-4; TRBD1 matches at 10 bases. CDR1 SEHNR and CDR2 FQNEAQ come from the germline V gene (reference sequence). The junction had 11 bases not matched to a gene; V was cut back by 7 bases and J by 2 bases. CDR3 length: 17 residues. CDR3 protein: CASTKGWGQGTKNIQYF. The CDR3 nucleotides are TGTGCCAGCACCAAAGGGTGGGGACAGGGGACCAAAAACATTCAGTACTTC.

The rearrangement joins TRBV7-8 to TRBJ2-1; a weak D match, TRBD2 (6 bases). Trimming cost V 3 bases and J 0 bases, with 9 bases left between them. In germline, CDR1 is SGHVS, CDR2 FQNEAQ. CDR3 length: 15 residues. The CDR3 here is CASSFSGTSYNEQFF. CDR3 bases: TGTGCCAGCAGCTTTAGCGGCACCTCCTACAATGAGCAGTTCTTC.

The CDR3: CASSITGTNYGYTF. Here the CDR3 DNA reads TGTGCCAGTAGTATAACAGGGACTAACTATGGCTACACCTTC. V gene TRBV19 combines with J gene TRBJ1-2, with D possibly being TRBD1 (6 bases). Germline V gene lookup returns CDR1 LNHDA and CDR2 SQIVND (reference sequence). V was cut by 2 bases and J by 0 bases, with 7 bases left in between. The CDR3 extends over 14 amino acids.

V usage is TRBV28 and J usage is TRBJ1-6; 7 bases agree with TRBD1. V lost 4 bases, J lost 9 bases, and 12 bases stayed unmatched. The CDR3 has 16 residues. Germline V gene data show CDR1 as MDHEN and CDR2 as SYDVKM. DNA for the CDR3: TGTGCCAGCAGTTACCCGGGGCAGGGGGTTCTTTCACCCCTCCACTTT. Amino acids: CASSYPGQGVLSPLHF. The variable domain in full, completed from reference TRBV28 and TRBJ1-6, reads DVKVTQSSRYLVKRTGEKVFLECVQDMDHENMFWYRQDPGLGLRLIYFSYDVKMKEKGDIPEGYSVSREKKERFSLILESASTNQTSMYLCASSYPGQGVLSPLHFGNGTRLTVT.

This chain connects TRBV9 to TRBJ1-4, with 9 bases fitting TRBD1. V lost 4 bases to trimming and J lost 7 bases; unmatched junction nucleotides: 5. The germline gives CDR1 SGDLS, CDR2 YYNGEE. The CDR3 totals 14 residues. This CDR3 reads CASSPRDRAEKLFF. The DNA of the CDR3 is TGTGCCAGCAGCCCGCGGGACAGGGCTGAAAAACTGTTTTTT. Full variable domain (outside the CDR3, taken from reference TRBV9 and TRBJ1-4): DSGVTQTPKHLITATGQRVTLRCSPRSGDLSVYWYQQSLDQGLQFLIQYYNGEERAKGNILERFSAQQFPDLHSELNLSSLELGDSALYFCASSPRDRAEKLFFGSGTQLSVL.

This chain joins TRBV5-1 and TRBJ2-2, with 10 nucleotides matching TRBD2. CDR1 is SGHRS, CDR2 YFSETQ, per germline. The V and J ends lost 1 base and 3 bases, in that order; junction bases with no gene match: 9. CDR3 length: 18 residues. This CDR3 is CASSLSLAGGRDTGELFF. The CDR3 DNA sequence: TGCGCCAGCAGCTTGTCATTAGCGGGAGGAAGAGACACCGGGGAGCTGTTTTTT. The variable domain in full, completed from reference TRBV5-1 and TRBJ2-2, reads KAGVTQTPRYLIKTRGQQVTLSCSPISGHRSVSWYQQTPGQGLQFLFEYFSETQRNKGNFPGRFSGRQFSNSRSEMNVSTLELGDSALYLCASSLSLAGGRDTGELFFGEGSRLTVL.

J is TRBJ1-1 and V is TRBV12-3 or TRBV12-4, with 7 bases that match TRBD1. This CDR3 spans 13 amino acids. Unmatched junction bases numbered 10, after V lost 5 bases and J lost 10 bases. CDR3 nucleotide sequence: TGTGCCAGCAGTCTAAAGACAGGGTCATTAGCTTTCTTT. Translating it yields CASSLKTGSLAFF.

The chain employs TRBV16 and TRBJ1-5; D is uncertain. Between the trimmed V and J ends, which lost 7 bases and 3 bases, there was a span of 10 bases. CDR3 size: 13 residues. Per the germline V gene, CDR1 is KGHSY and CDR2 is FQNENV. The CDR3: CASNWADNQPQHF. In nucleotides, the CDR3 is TGTGCCAGCAACTGGGCGGACAATCAGCCCCAGCATTTT. Combining the CDR3 with reference TRBV16 and TRBJ1-5 gives the whole variable domain GEEVAQTPKHLVRGEGQKAKLYCAPIKGHSYVFWYQQVLKNEFKFLISFQNENVFDETGMPKERFSAKCLPNSPCSLEIQATKLEDSAVYFCASNWADNQPQHFGDGTRLSIL.

V is TRBV15 and J is TRBJ2-1; tentative D call: TRBD2 (5 bases). There are 16 residues in the CDR3. Germline lookup yields CDR1 LNHNV and CDR2 YYDKDF (reference sequence). The germline V and J ends were trimmed by 3 bases and 6 bases, with 18 bases remaining between them. Here the CDR3 DNA reads TGTGCCACCAGCAGGGGCCGAGGGCAGTTGGGCAATGAGCAGTTCTTC. This translates into CATSRGRGQLGNEQFF.